This T cell receptor (beta chain) was identified in a study of T cells expressing NK-cell markers (dated by TCRdb to 2018 to 2020). As for the study more broadly: In sorted CD3+CD56+NKG2C+, CD3+CD56+NKG2C- and CD3+CD56-NKG2C+ T-cell subsets from several donors, TCR beta-chain repertoires were profiled. Seven of the eight sequenced donors were HCMV-seropositive and one was HCMV-seronegative. All eight donors whose samples were sequenced were randomly selected healthy volunteers, three of them men and five women. Illumina HiSeq 2000/2500, MiSeq or NextSeq was used to sequence libraries as 2 x 150 bp reads.

HCMV-specific IgG was detected in serum with a commercial ELISA kit to determine HCMV serostatus. Peripheral blood mononuclear cells were isolated from blood by Ficoll density gradient centrifugation. The data were produced on an Illumina HiSeq 2000. The TCR beta cDNA libraries were made using 5'RACE template switching, a step that added both a universal primer site and unique molecular identifiers. cDNA synthesis was primed from the TCR beta constant segment, followed by two successive PCR amplification steps. Per the original workflow: MIGEC was used to demultiplex reads and group reads by UMI, and MiTCR was used to assemble and quantify clonotypes. To remove erroneous sequences, TCR cDNA sequences were retained only when supported by two or more reads. Downstream repertoire analysis used the tcR package, and clonotypes were matched across fractions by CDR3 nucleotide sequence plus V segment. VDJmatch was used to annotate antigen specificity against VDJdb, with one amino acid substitution in CDR3 allowed. After the reads were reprocessed by TCRdb, one entry was made per CDR3 protein sequence, with no DNA. The V and J calls shown here were made by TCRdb, not taken from the authors' results. This sample's records show about 460,000 distinct CDR3 sequences. The ten largest clones add up to around 1.4% of the sample.

With respect to this clonotype: The antigen it binds to is not known.

Study-wide conclusions, independent of this receptor: Those dominant clonotypes were again the most abundant among CD3+CD56-NKG2C+ cells in a few donors, at about 25-60.1%. Whether the expanded NKG2C-expressing T cell clones were specific for HCMV antigens was left unclear. In several donors, the dominant CD3+CD56+NKG2C+ clonotypes were found to rank among the top 10 CD8+ clonotypes and to make up roughly 1.0-7.5% of CD8+ T cells.

CDR1 and CDR2, looked up from the germline V gene, are ENHRY and SYGVKD. From the cysteine up to the phenylalanine, the CDR3 has a length of 12 residues. The record lacks a DNA sequence. The V and J genes are TRBV10-3 and TRBJ2-1; the D call from TCRdb, TRBD1, cannot be confirmed without DNA. This receptor was obtained from a woman in her 50s in good health. Donor details come from another sample of the same person, matched by shared clones. Sample: blood T cells: a sorted CD56 or NKG2C T cell subset, CD4+ or CD8+ T cells, or bulk PBMC T cells (not recorded which). CDR3 reads: CAIRQGGNEQFF.